This T cell receptor beta chain came from a study of CD8+CD57+ T cells in acquired aplastic anemia. On the study more broadly: The mean DNA yield obtained from sorted CD4+ and CD8+ cells came to approximately 3.2 ug. Study results and limitations: In common between the patients and the controls were approximately 28 CD8+ CDR3 sequences.

The junction had 8 bases not matched to a gene; V was cut back by 6 bases and J by 4 bases. The germline V gene encodes CDR1 SQVTM and CDR2 ANQGSEA. CDR3 size: 13 residues. Individuals selected for sequencing had exhibited CD8+CD57+ cell expansion on flow cytometry. Severe acquired aplastic anemia was present in every patient. The study sampled blood from patients who had received no therapy. Profiles of TCR beta VDJ and CDR3 were generated from a genomic DNA template. TCRdb ran MiXCR on the reads and lists one entry per CDR3 protein. This sample yields about 120,000 distinct CDR3 sequences, of which 45% to 60% are seen a single time; 25% to 30% belongs to the top ten. This clonotype was found once. The antigen is not known.

The sequenced sample consisted of sorted CD4+, CD8+, or CD8+CD57+ T cells (not recorded which) from PBMCs. The receptor's source is a human donor with aplastic anemia. This chain connects TRBV29-1 to TRBJ1-2, with 7 bases fitting TRBD1. The CDR3 sequence: CSVPRDSLYGYTF. The CDR3 region has the DNA TGCAGCGTCCCCCGGGACAGCCTCTATGGCTACACCTTC.